These 13 T cell receptor beta chains were sequenced from one sample in a study of blood T cell repertoires in COVID-19. Measured with immunoSEQ multiplex PCR; TCRdb has only the in-frame clones, and not every one. Of under 15,000 clones in the sample, approximately 88% are singletons; the top ten hold 29%. The sequencing sample was made of peripheral blood. The source is a human donor in a cohort sampled during active COVID-19.

V is TRBV19 and J is TRBJ2-1; the match to TRBD1 covers 7 bases. V lost 5 bases to trimming and J lost 4 bases; unmatched junction nucleotides: 5. This CDR3 comprises 14 residues. Germline CDR1 is LNHDA and CDR2 is SQIVND (reference sequence). CDR3 DNA: TGTGCCAGTAGTGGGACAGATTTTTACAATGAGCAGTTCTTC. It encodes CASSGTDFYNEQFF.

The chain employs TRBV28 and TRBJ2-3; possibly TRBD2 for D (6 bases). Germline V gene sequence: CDR1 MDHEN, CDR2 SYDVKM. V shed 7 bases and J shed 2 bases, with 16 bases lying between them. The CDR3 covers 15 residues. The CDR3 here is CASKPSGTPTDTQYF. In DNA form, the CDR3 reads TGTGCCAGCAAGCCTTCCGGGACTCCCACAGATACGCAGTATTTT.

The rearrangement links TRBV3-1 (or the pseudogene TRBV3-2) to TRBJ1-2; TRBD1 might be the D (6 bases). Trimming stripped 5 bases from V and 10 bases from J, with 23 bases between. This CDR3 region has 15 residues. Germline CDR1 is LGHDT and CDR2 is YNNKEL (reference sequence). CDR3 region: CASSTTFTGTQDYTF. Written as DNA, the CDR3 is TGTGCCAGCAGCACAACATTCACCGGGACACAAGACTACACCTTC.

The J gene is TRBJ2-3, the V gene TRBV3-1 (or the pseudogene TRBV3-2); D is unresolved. The CDR3 length is 12 residues. Germline CDR1 and CDR2: LGHDT and YNNKEL (reference sequence). Trimming pared 4 bases from V and 2 bases from J, leaving 4 bases between. CDR3: CASSPSTDTQYF. For the CDR3, the DNA is TGTGCCAGCAGCCCTTCCACAGATACGCAGTATTTT.

The chain recombines TRBV13 with TRBJ2-1, with D unclear. V was shortened by 5 bases and J by 15 bases, with 5 bases between the two germline ends. Germline V CDR1 and CDR2: PRHDT, FYEKMQ (reference sequence). CDR3 length: 8 amino acids. The CDR3: CASSGGFF. CDR3 nucleotide sequence: TGTGCCAGCAGCGGCGGGTTCTTC.

This chain uses TRBV19 with TRBJ2-7, with 9 bases identical to TRBD2. This CDR3 has 14 amino acids. Trimming cost V 3 bases and J 3 bases; bases outside gene matches: 3. Germline CDR1 is LNHDA and CDR2 is SQIVND (reference sequence). Written as DNA, the CDR3 is TGTGCCAGTAGTATGAGCGGGGGGTACTACGAGCAGTACTTC. Protein sequence: CASSMSGGYYEQYF.

The chain recombines TRBV6-5 with TRBJ2-1; 7 nucleotides agree with TRBD1. The germline V gene encodes CDR1 MNHEY and CDR2 SVGAGI. J gave up 3 bases and V 10 bases, and 6 bases lay outside the gene matches. The CDR3 runs to 13 residues. The CDR3: CAISTGIYNEQFF. CDR3 coding DNA: TGTGCCATTTCGACAGGGATCTACAATGAGCAGTTCTTC.

This clone came up once. The V gene is TRBV6-5, the J gene TRBJ2-7; D is possibly TRBD2 (5 bases). V was cut by 6 bases and J by 5 bases, with 20 bases left in between. Germline V gives CDR1 MNHEY, CDR2 SVGAGI. The length of the CDR3 is 15 residues. CDR3 coding DNA: TGTGCCAGCAGGGGAGACCCTAGCAGCGGCCACGAGCAGTACTTC. This codes for CASRGDPSSGHEQYF.

V and J are TRBV7-9 and TRBJ1-3; the D is unclear. Trimming stripped 4 bases from V and 4 bases from J, with 11 bases between. The CDR3 is made up of 14 amino acids. Looked up from germline, CDR1 is SEHNR and CDR2 is FQNEAQ (reference sequence). CDR3 residues: CASSSMESGNTIYF. CDR3 in DNA: TGTGCCAGCAGCTCGATGGAGAGCGGAAACACCATATATTTT.

The chain couples TRBV7-9 to TRBJ2-7; TRBD2 agrees at 9 bases. The CDR3 length is 16 residues. V lost 5 bases and J lost 6; bases outside the gene matches: 14. CDR1 and CDR2 (germline): SEHNR, FQNEAQ (reference sequence). Written as DNA, the CDR3 is TGTGCCAGCAGCCCGCTTAGCGGGAGAGCTTATGTCGAGCAGTACTTC. Its translation is CASSPLSGRAYVEQYF.

This clone occurred a few times. CDR3 protein: CASSQDPGQADRGYTF. For the CDR3, the DNA is TGCGCCAGCAGCCAAGATCCCGGACAGGCCGACCGTGGCTACACCTTC. The chain joins TRBV4-3 to TRBJ1-2; 7 bases are shared with TRBD1. V was clipped by 0 bases and J by 7 bases; unmatched bases: 11. The CDR3 has 16 amino acids. Germline assignment: CDR1 LGHNA and CDR2 YSLEER.

The V call is TRBV6-2 or TRBV6-3, the J call TRBJ1-1; D uncertain. The CDR3 has 16 amino acids. Germline CDR1 reads MNHEY; CDR2 reads SVGEGT. The germline V and J ends were trimmed by 5 bases and 0 bases, with 16 bases remaining between them. CDR3 sequence reads: CASSTGGLPMNTEAFF. The CDR3 DNA follows: TGTGCCAGCAGTACGGGAGGGCTCCCAATGAACACTGAAGCTTTCTTT.

J is TRBJ1-4 and V is TRBV5-1, with a weak D call TRBD1 (6 bases). Trimming pared 1 base from V and 7 bases from J, leaving 14 bases between. The length of the CDR3 is 15 residues. Germline CDR1 and CDR2: SGHRS and YFSETQ. The CDR3 protein is CASSLRGFTGEKLFF. The CDR3 nucleotides read TGCGCCAGCAGCTTGAGGGGGTTTACAGGTGAAAAACTGTTTTTT. Supplemented by reference TRBV5-1 and TRBJ1-4, the full variable domain reads KAGVTQTPRYLIKTRGQQVTLSCSPISGHRSVSWYQQTPGQGLQFLFEYFSETQRNKGNFPGRFSGRQFSNSRSEMNVSTLELGDSALYLCASSLRGFTGEKLFFGSGTQLSVL.